The present entry profiles one TCR beta chain with its context. What it binds is unknown. A read error may be the cause here, since a much bigger clone is one base away. The source of the sample is a study of molecular identifiers for immune sequencing clone quantification. Study-wide results and caveats: Clones carrying above 20 RNA copies accounted for over 98% of effector molecules, under 1% in naive cells.

Each CDR3 protein is one row after TCRdb ran MiXCR on the PCR reads. The sample shows around 70,000 distinct CDR3 sequences, about 18% of them seen only once. Investigators produced naive CD8 libraries from 20,000 to 1,000,000 sorted cells, drawing on 10%, 30% or 50% RNA. The sample was naive CD8+ T cells from blood, with Jurkat cell RNA spiked in. As to subset: FACS-sorted CD8+CD4-CCR7+CD45RA+ naive T cells. The clonotype comes from a human donor in good health. Some libraries in this study had Jurkat cell RNA spiked in.

As DNA, the CDR3 is TGTGCCAGCAGCTTGGGGGCGAATGAAGCTCTCTTT. Translating it yields CASSLGANEALF. V gene TRBV11-2 combines with J gene TRBJ1-1, with a tentative D call TRBD1 (6 bases). The CDR3 is 12 residues long. CDR1 and CDR2 (germline): SGHAT, FQNNGV.